Described below is a single T cell receptor (beta chain) sequence and its context. There are a few counts of this clonotype. Its antigen remains undetermined. The input lacks base qualities; no much larger clone sits a single base away. Sequencing was performed on an Illumina HiSeq 1500. The public reads were run again by TCRdb, first through fastp at Q25 and then through MiXCR, and only productive beta chains were kept. One record per CDR3 amino acid sequence lists the most common genes and DNA. The sample table shows approximately 990,000 distinct CDR3 sequences, and around 32% are seen once. Of the sample, over 11% falls within the top ten clones. The sample is drawn from a study of T cell repertoires in cytomegalovirus infection (dated by TCRdb to about 2019). Notes on the research overall: The peptide stimulations were aimed at well-studied HLA-B-restricted epitopes as well as recently identified HLA-C-restricted CMV epitopes, whose presentation resists viral immunomodulation. The HLA type of each donor mattered for the analysis, because public TCR beta signatures pointed to carriage of CMV infection along with the matching HLA type. The study at large found these results: The ex vivo response was dominated by HLA-C-restricted CMV-specific TCR beta clonotypes, which also provided the single most frequent clonotype in two of eight donors. In both this cohort and an independent roughly 330-donor cohort, the cumulative frequency of public TCR beta family members distinguished carriers of CMV infection plus the relevant HLA type.

This sample's treatment or condition label indicates: in vitro stimulation with specific CMV peptide epitopes to enrich CMV-specific T cells. Trimming takes 3 bases from V and 5 bases from J, and the germline ends sit 13 bases apart. From the cysteine up to the phenylalanine, the CDR3 has a length of 14 residues. Just the 42-base CDR3 DNA is kept, in frame starting at base 1. CDR1 LNHDA and CDR2 SQIVND are derived from the germline V gene (reference sequence). This receptor was taken from a human donor in good health (CMV status not recorded). Some clones in this sample may be carry-over from other donors' samples. This sequence uses TRBV19 and TRBJ2-5; the D gene cannot be resolved reliably. This specimen consisted of cultured CD8+ T cells from PBMCs, obtained from culture after CMV antigen stimulation. The DNA sequence is given as TGTGCCAGTAGTATTAGTGGCAGGACCGAGACCCAGTACTTC. The translation is CASSISGRTETQYF.